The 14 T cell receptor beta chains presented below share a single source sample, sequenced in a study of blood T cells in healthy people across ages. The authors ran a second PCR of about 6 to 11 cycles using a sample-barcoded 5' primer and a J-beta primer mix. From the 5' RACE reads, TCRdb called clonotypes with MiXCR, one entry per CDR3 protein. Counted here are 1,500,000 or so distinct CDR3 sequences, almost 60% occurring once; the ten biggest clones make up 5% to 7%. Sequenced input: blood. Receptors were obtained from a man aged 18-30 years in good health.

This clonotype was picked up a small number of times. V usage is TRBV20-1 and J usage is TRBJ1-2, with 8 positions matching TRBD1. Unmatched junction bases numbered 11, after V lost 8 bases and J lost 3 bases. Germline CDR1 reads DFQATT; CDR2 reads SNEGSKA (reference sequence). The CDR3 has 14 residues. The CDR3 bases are TGCAGTACCACCCGACAGGGGTCTTACTATGGCTACACCTTC. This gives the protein CSTTRQGSYYGYTF.

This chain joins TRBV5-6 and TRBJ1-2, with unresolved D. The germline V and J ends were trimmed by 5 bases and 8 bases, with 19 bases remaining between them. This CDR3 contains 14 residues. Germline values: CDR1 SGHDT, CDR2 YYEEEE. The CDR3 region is CASSHWAASWGYTF. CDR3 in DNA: TGTGCCAGCAGTCATTGGGCAGCCTCCTGGGGCTACACCTTC. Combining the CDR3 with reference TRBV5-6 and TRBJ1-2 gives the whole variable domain DAGVTQSPTHLIKTRGQQVTLRCSPKSGHDTVSWYQQALGQGPQFIFQYYEEEERQRGNFPDRFSGHQFPNYSSELNVNALLLGDSALYLCASSHWAASWGYTFGSGTRLTVV.

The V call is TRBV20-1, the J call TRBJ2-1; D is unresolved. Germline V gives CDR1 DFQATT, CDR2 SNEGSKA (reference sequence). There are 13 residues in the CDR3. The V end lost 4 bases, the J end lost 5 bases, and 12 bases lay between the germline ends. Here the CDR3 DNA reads TGCAGTGCTATAGCTTCGATCCACAATGAGCAGTTCTTC. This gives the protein CSAIASIHNEQFF.

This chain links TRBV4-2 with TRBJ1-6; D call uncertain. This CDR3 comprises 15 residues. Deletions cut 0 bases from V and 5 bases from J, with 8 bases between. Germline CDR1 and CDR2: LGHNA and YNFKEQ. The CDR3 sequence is CASSQDPGNNSPLHF. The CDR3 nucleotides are TGTGCCAGCAGCCAAGATCCCGGTAATAATTCACCCCTCCACTTT.

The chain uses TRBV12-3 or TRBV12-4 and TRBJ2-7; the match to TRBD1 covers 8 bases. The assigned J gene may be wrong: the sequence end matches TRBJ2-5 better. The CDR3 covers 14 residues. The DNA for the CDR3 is TGTGCCAGCATCCGGACAGGGAGTATGGAGACCCAGTACTTC. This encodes CASIRTGSMETQYF.

This CDR3 reads CSATPGTPHEQYF. DNA for the CDR3: TGCAGTGCTACCCCGGGGACCCCCCACGAGCAGTACTTC. J is TRBJ2-7 and V is TRBV20-1; D possibly matches TRBD1 or TRBD2 (5 bases each). V gave up 4 bases and J gave up 5 bases, with 15 bases separating them. Germline values: CDR1 DFQATT, CDR2 SNEGSKA (reference sequence). The length of the CDR3 is 13 residues.

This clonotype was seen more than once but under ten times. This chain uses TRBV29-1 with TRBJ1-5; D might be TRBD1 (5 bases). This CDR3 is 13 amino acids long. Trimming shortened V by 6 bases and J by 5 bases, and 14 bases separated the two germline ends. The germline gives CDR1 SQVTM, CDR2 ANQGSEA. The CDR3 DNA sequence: TGCAGCGTCACATACGGGGACGATCAGCCCCAGCATTTT. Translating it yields CSVTYGDDQPQHF.

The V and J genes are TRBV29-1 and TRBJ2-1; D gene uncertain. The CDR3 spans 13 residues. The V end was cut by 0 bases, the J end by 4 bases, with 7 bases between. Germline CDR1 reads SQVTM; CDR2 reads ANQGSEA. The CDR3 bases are TGCAGCGTTGAAGAAGGCCGGTACAATGAGCAGTTCTTC. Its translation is CSVEEGRYNEQFF.

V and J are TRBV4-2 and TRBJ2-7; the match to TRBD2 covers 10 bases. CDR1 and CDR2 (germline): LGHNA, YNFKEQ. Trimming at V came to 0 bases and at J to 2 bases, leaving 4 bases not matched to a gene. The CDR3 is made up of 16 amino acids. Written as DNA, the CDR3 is TGTGCCAGCAGCCAAGAAAGCAGCGGGAGGGCCTACGAGCAGTACTTC. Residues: CASSQESSGRAYEQYF.

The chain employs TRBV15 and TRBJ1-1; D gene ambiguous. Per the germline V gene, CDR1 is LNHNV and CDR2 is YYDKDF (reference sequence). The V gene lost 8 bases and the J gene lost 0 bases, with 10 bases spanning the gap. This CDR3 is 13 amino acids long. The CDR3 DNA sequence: TGTGCCACCGGGTCAGGTTTGAACACTGAAGCTTTCTTT. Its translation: CATGSGLNTEAFF. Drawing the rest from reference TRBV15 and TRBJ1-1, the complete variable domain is DAMVIQNPRYQVTQFGKPVTLSCSQTLNHNVMYWYQQKSSQAPKLLFHYYDKDFNNEADTPDNFQSRRPNTSFCFLDIRSPGLGDTAMYLCATGSGLNTEAFFGQGTRLTVV.

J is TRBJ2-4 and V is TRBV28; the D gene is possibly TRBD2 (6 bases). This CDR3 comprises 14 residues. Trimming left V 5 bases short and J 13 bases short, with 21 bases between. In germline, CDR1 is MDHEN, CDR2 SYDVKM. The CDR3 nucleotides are TGTGCCAGCAGTGTGCGTACAGCGGGCGGGGAGCAGTACTTC. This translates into CASSVRTAGGEQYF.

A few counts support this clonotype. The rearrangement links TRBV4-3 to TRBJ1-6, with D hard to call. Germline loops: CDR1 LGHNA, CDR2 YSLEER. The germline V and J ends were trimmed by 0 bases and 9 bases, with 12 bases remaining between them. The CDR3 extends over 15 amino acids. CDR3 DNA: TGCGCCAGCAGCCAAGAACGTCTCCCCACTTCACCCCTCCACTTT. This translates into CASSQERLPTSPLHF.

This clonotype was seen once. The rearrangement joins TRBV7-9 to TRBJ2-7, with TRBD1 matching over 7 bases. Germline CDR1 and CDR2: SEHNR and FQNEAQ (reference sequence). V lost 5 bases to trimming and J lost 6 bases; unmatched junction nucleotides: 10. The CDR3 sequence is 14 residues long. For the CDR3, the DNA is TGTGCCAGCAGCCCTCGGACAGGTTGGCTCGAGCAGTACTTC. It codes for CASSPRTGWLEQYF.

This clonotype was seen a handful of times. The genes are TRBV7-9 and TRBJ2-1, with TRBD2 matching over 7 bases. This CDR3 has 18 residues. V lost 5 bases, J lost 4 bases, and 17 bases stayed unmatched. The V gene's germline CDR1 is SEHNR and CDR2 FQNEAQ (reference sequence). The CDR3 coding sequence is TGTGCCAGCAGCCCTCCCCCCGGGGCGGGAGTCGATTACAATGAGCAGTTCTTC. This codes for CASSPPPGAGVDYNEQFF.